The 31 T cell receptor beta chains presented below share a single source sample, sequenced in a study of response to subunit inactivated influenza vaccine. MiXCR, applied by TCRdb to the RT-PCR reads, yields one record per CDR3 protein. The data contain around 180,000 distinct CDR3 sequences, around 9% of them singletons. The sequences come from non-naive T cells sorted from PBMCs, collected on the day of vaccination. Source of these receptors: a man in his fifties or sixties who received an inactivated influenza vaccine.

This sequence joins TRBV6-5 and TRBJ2-3; TRBD1 is a possible D gene (5 bases). The germline V and J ends were trimmed by 0 bases and 2 bases, with 12 bases remaining between them. The CDR3 has 16 amino acids. From germline, CDR1 is MNHEY and CDR2 SVGAGI. The CDR3 sequence: CASSYSSGRATDTQYF. DNA for the CDR3: TGTGCCAGCAGTTACTCTTCGGGCAGGGCCACAGATACGCAGTATTTT.

The CDR3 DNA follows: TGTGCCAGCAGCTTAGTAGGGGGGGGAGCAGATACGCAGTATTTT. Encoded protein: CASSLVGGGADTQYF. This rearrangement joins TRBV7-6 to TRBJ2-3; perhaps TRBD2 as D (7 bases). CDR3 length: 15 amino acids. Trimming pared 1 base from V and 4 bases from J, leaving 12 bases between. Germline CDR1 is SGHVS and CDR2 is FNYEAQ.

This clonotype was found many times. The CDR3 here is CASSLLGSGGRGDTQYF. In DNA form, the CDR3 reads TGTGCCAGCAGTTTACTGGGTAGCGGGGGTCGAGGAGATACGCAGTATTTT. The gene calls are TRBV12-3 or TRBV12-4 and TRBJ2-3; TRBD2 matches 9 bases. Germline trimming cut 2 bases from V and 5 bases from J; bases unmatched to any gene: 11. The CDR3 sequence is 17 residues long.

The sample holds many counts of this clonotype. The gene calls are TRBV3-1 and TRBJ2-7, with 8 positions matching TRBD1. The trim removed 4 bases at V and 6 bases at J, leaving 8 bases unmatched. This CDR3 is built from 14 residues. The V gene's germline CDR1 is LGHDT and CDR2 YNNKEL (reference sequence). CDR3 in amino acids: CASSPTPGTGEQYF. The CDR3 bases are TGTGCCAGCAGCCCCACCCCCGGGACAGGCGAGCAGTACTTC.

The rearrangement uses TRBV12-3 or TRBV12-4 and TRBJ2-3, with D possibly being TRBD2 (8 bases). CDR3 size: 14 residues. Trimming took 4 bases from V and 6 from J, leaving 14 bases between them. CDR3 sequence: CASSYGRGRDTQYF. Here the CDR3 DNA reads TGTGCCAGCAGTTACGGGAGGGGGCGGGATACGCAGTATTTT.

Note on this clonotype: A read error may produce the germline difference seen at one junction end. The V and J genes are TRBV12-3 or TRBV12-4 and TRBJ2-2; D not resolved. The CDR3 runs to 12 residues. DNA of the CDR3: TGTACCAGCAGCAGTAACACCGGGGAGCTGTTTTTT. Protein: CTSSSNTGELFF.

This clonotype was counted between two and nine times. The chain has TRBV7-9 and TRBJ2-7; weak D call: TRBD1 (6 bases). The germline V gene has CDR1 SEHNR and CDR2 FQNEAQ (reference sequence). Deletions cut 4 bases from V and 3 bases from J, with 13 bases between. The CDR3 extends over 14 amino acids. The CDR3 coding sequence is TGTGCCAGCAGCTCACCCGCGGACAGCTACGAGCAGTACTTC. This encodes CASSSPADSYEQYF.

Ten or more counts support this clonotype. The chain has TRBV29-1 and TRBJ2-1; 8 bases line up with TRBD2. This CDR3 region has 13 residues. Losses at the gene ends were 7 bases for V and 9 bases for J; bases not matched to a gene: 11. Germline CDR1 is SQVTM and CDR2 is ANQGSEA. CDR3 residues: CSAGGVDGREQFF. The CDR3 DNA reads as TGCAGCGCCGGGGGGGTGGACGGGCGTGAGCAGTTCTTC.

This clonotype was recorded once. J is TRBJ2-7 and V is TRBV20-1; 9 bases are a match to TRBD2. The germline CDR1 and CDR2 sequences are DFQATT and SNEGSKA (reference sequence). V was clipped by 4 bases and J by 2 bases; unmatched bases: 3. CDR3 length equals 13 residues. CDR3 residues: CSATIAGAYEQYF. As DNA, the CDR3 is TGCAGTGCTACAATAGCGGGAGCCTACGAGCAGTACTTC.

This clonotype was observed many times. This chain joins TRBV15 and TRBJ2-3; D unclear. CDR1 is LNHNV and CDR2 is YYDKDF in the germline V gene (reference sequence). CDR3 length equals 15 residues. V lost 0 bases to trimming and J lost 6 bases, with 13 bases between them. CDR3 protein: CATSRDKATVDTQYF. The CDR3 DNA sequence: TGTGCCACCAGCAGAGATAAGGCTACAGTGGATACGCAGTATTTT.

This clonotype turned up a few times. The chain joins TRBV7-9 to TRBJ2-7; D could derive from TRBD1 or TRBD2 (5 bases each). The CDR3 totals 15 residues. V was clipped by 5 bases and J by 4 bases, with 18 bases between them. The V gene's germline CDR1 is SEHNR and CDR2 FQNEAQ (reference sequence). The CDR3 loop reads CASSAPGTPPYEQYF. CDR3 in DNA: TGTGCCAGCAGCGCCCCCGGGACCCCACCTTACGAGCAGTACTTC.

This clonotype was counted at least ten times. DNA of the CDR3: TGTGCCAGCAGCCAAGATGTAAGACTAGCGGGGGGTAGGAAGTTCTTC. Translation gives CASSQDVRLAGGRKFF. The chain employs TRBV3-1 and TRBJ2-1; 13 bases are shared with TRBD2. Germline assignment: CDR1 LGHDT and CDR2 YNNKEL (reference sequence). This CDR3 comprises 16 residues. The V and J ends lost 0 bases and 14 bases, in that order; junction bases with no gene match: 10.

This clonotype was observed at least ten times. The chain recombines TRBV4-3 with TRBJ1-3, with a tentative D call TRBD1 (5 bases). This CDR3 is 17 amino acids long. Germline assignment: CDR1 LGHNA and CDR2 YSLEER. V gave up 3 bases and J gave up 0 bases, with 15 bases separating them. In DNA form, the CDR3 reads TGCGCCAGCAGCCAGGGCAATGAGGGGCTCTCTGGAAACACCATATATTTT. Translating gives CASSQGNEGLSGNTIYF.

In DNA, the CDR3 is TGTGCCAGCAGCTTAGAGTCGGCGGGACCCTCCACCAATGAGCAGTTCTTC. Its protein product is CASSLESAGPSTNEQFF. V is TRBV11-2 and J is TRBJ2-1, with D maybe TRBD2 (6 bases). V was trimmed by 0 bases and J by 6 bases, leaving 18 bases between them. This CDR3 is built from 17 residues. Germline V CDR1 and CDR2: SGHAT, FQNNGV.

Remarks on this clonotype: Since a much larger clone is just one base distant, this may be a read error. The chain recombines TRBV3-1 with TRBJ2-5; D is unresolved. This CDR3 is 14 amino acids long. Germline lookup yields CDR1 LGHDT and CDR2 YNNKEL (reference sequence). DNA for the CDR3: TGTGCCAGCAGCCAAGACCCCCCGGCGGAGACCAAGTACTTC. Residues: CASSQDPPAETKYF.

This clonotype is medium-sized (0.01 to 0.1%) within its sample. The chain employs TRBV20-1 and TRBJ1-5, with D unclear. The V end was cut by 6 bases, the J end by 4 bases, with 10 bases between. The CDR3 contains 12 residues. From germline, CDR1 is DFQATT and CDR2 SNEGSKA (reference sequence). CDR3 bases: TGCAGTGCCTCCCGGCTTAATCAGCCCCAGCATTTT. Its protein product is CSASRLNQPQHF.

The chain carries TRBV27 and TRBJ2-1; D not resolved. Germline values: CDR1 MNHEY, CDR2 SMNVEV (reference sequence). Between the trimmed V and J ends, which lost 2 bases and 12 bases, there was a span of 14 bases. The CDR3 extends over 13 amino acids. CDR3 in amino acids: CASSLGGSAPQFF. CDR3 DNA sequence: TGTGCCAGCAGTTTAGGCGGCTCAGCTCCGCAGTTCTTC.

This clonotype was found many times. The V and J genes are TRBV5-1 and TRBJ2-5; the D is unclear. In germline, CDR1 is SGHRS, CDR2 YFSETQ. Trimming removed 1 base at V and 2 bases at J, with 9 bases between. The CDR3 spans 14 residues. The CDR3 sequence: CASSLKGSQETQYF. The CDR3 nucleotides are TGCGCCAGCAGCTTGAAGGGATCGCAAGAGACCCAGTACTTC.

This clonotype was detected many times. V usage is TRBV6-2 or TRBV6-3 and J usage is TRBJ1-5; tentatively, D is TRBD1 (6 bases). The CDR3 is 17 amino acids. The germline V and J ends were trimmed by 8 bases and 1 base, with 21 bases remaining between them. Germline V gives CDR1 MNHEY, CDR2 SVGEGT. The CDR3 here is CASYPATGFWSNQPQHF. The CDR3 DNA follows: TGTGCCAGCTACCCTGCTACAGGGTTTTGGAGCAATCAGCCCCAGCATTTT.

This clonotype was recorded a few times. The chain carries TRBV2 and TRBJ1-1, with D possibly TRBD1 on 5 matching bases. V was pared by 7 bases and J by 3 bases, with 15 bases between. Germline V gene lookup returns CDR1 SNHLY and CDR2 FYNNEI. The CDR3 spans 14 residues. CDR3 protein: CASTQGLVHTEAFF. CDR3 nucleotides: TGTGCCAGCACGCAGGGACTAGTTCACACTGAAGCTTTCTTT.

This clonotype was picked up a small number of times. The chain uses TRBV20-1 and TRBJ1-5; TRBD1 aligns across 8 bases. The ends lost 3 bases at V and 0 bases at J; junction bases unmatched: 10. This CDR3 has 17 residues. In germline, CDR1 is DFQATT, CDR2 SNEGSKA (reference sequence). Here the CDR3 reads CSARTRTGSNSNQPQHF. The CDR3 nucleotides are TGCAGTGCTAGGACCCGGACAGGGTCAAATAGCAATCAGCCCCAGCATTTT.

This clonotype has just a few counts. The CDR3 sequence: CASSLSSTGVAKNIQYF. The CDR3 nucleotides are TGTGCCAGCAGTTTAAGCTCGACAGGGGTAGCCAAAAACATTCAGTACTTC. The chain employs TRBV28 and TRBJ2-4, with 8 bases aligning to TRBD1. J gave up 0 bases and V 2 bases, and 6 bases lay outside the gene matches. Germline V gene data show CDR1 as MDHEN and CDR2 as SYDVKM. CDR3 length equals 17 residues.

This clonotype was recorded many times. This chain joins TRBV7-2 and TRBJ2-5, with D possibly matching TRBD2 (6 bases). V lost 4 bases to trimming and J lost 5 bases, with 11 bases between them. Germline-derived CDR1 and CDR2 are SGHTA and FQGNSA. The CDR3 is 13 amino acids. The CDR3 DNA is TGTGCCAGCAGCTGGTCGGAGGGGGAGACCCAGTACTTC. Residues: CASSWSEGETQYF. Complete variable domain (other parts from reference TRBV7-2 and TRBJ2-5): GAGVSQSPSNKVTEKGKDVELRCDPISGHTALYWYRQSLGQGLEFLIYFQGNSAPDKSGLPSDRFSAERTGGSVSTLTIQRTQQEDSAVYLCASSWSEGETQYFGPGTRLLVL.

V gene TRBV20-1 combines with J gene TRBJ2-7; D may correspond to TRBD1 or TRBD2 (5 bases each). The CDR3 is 11 amino acids. V was pared by 4 bases and J by 6 bases, with 10 bases between. Germline values: CDR1 DFQATT, CDR2 SNEGSKA (reference sequence). For the CDR3, the DNA is TGCAGTGCTATTTGGGACCTCGAGCAGTACTTC. Translated, it gives CSAIWDLEQYF.

This clonotype was detected a few times. The rearrangement uses TRBV20-1 and TRBJ1-1, with unresolved D. The CDR3 has 12 amino acids. CDR1 and CDR2 (germline): DFQATT, SNEGSKA (reference sequence). V dropped 3 bases and J dropped 1 base, with 6 bases sitting between them. In DNA form, the CDR3 reads TGCAGTGCTAGTGCAGGGAACACTGAAGCTTTCTTT. Translated, it gives CSASAGNTEAFF.

This clonotype was counted a few times. V and J are TRBV4-1 and TRBJ2-4; 10 nucleotides match TRBD2. The germline V gene encodes CDR1 MGHRA and CDR2 YSYEKL. Trimming cost V 1 base and J 0 bases; bases outside gene matches: 3. This CDR3 has 17 amino acids. CDR3 sequence: CASSQGGLAEAKNIQYF. The CDR3 bases are TGCGCCAGCAGCCAAGGAGGACTAGCGGAAGCCAAAAACATTCAGTACTTC.

The table lists this clonotype with many counts. This chain connects TRBV20-1 to TRBJ2-7; a possible D gene is TRBD2 (6 bases). This CDR3 is 15 amino acids long. Germline loops: CDR1 DFQATT, CDR2 SNEGSKA (reference sequence). V shed 3 bases and J shed 2 bases, with 17 bases lying between them. CDR3 sequence: CSASTPRRGPYEQYF. CDR3 bases: TGCAGTGCTAGCACGCCGCGGCGGGGACCCTACGAGCAGTACTTC.

The chain has TRBV4-3 and TRBJ2-3, with a possible D match to TRBD1 (6 bases). The germline CDR1 and CDR2 sequences are LGHNA and YSLEER. This CDR3 has 16 amino acids. V shed 0 bases and J shed 6 bases, with 16 bases lying between them. The CDR3 region has the DNA TGCGCCAGCAGCCAAGAGAGGGACACAACTAGGGATACGCAGTATTTT. Translating it yields CASSQERDTTRDTQYF.

This clonotype came up a few times. The gene calls are TRBV29-1 and TRBJ2-3; tentative D call: TRBD2 (6 bases). CDR1 is SQVTM and CDR2 is ANQGSEA in the germline V gene. V was trimmed by 8 bases and J by 2 bases, leaving 11 bases between them. The CDR3 consists of 12 residues. In DNA, the CDR3 is TGCAGCACTGGGGGGTACACAGATACGCAGTATTTT. Translation: CSTGGYTDTQYF.

There are a few counts of this clonotype. V gene TRBV7-9 combines with J gene TRBJ2-1; 10 nucleotides agree with TRBD2. Losses at the gene ends were 8 bases for V and 7 bases for J; bases not matched to a gene: 11. CDR1 is SEHNR and CDR2 is FQNEAQ in the germline V gene (reference sequence). This CDR3 region has 15 residues. CDR3 amino acids: CASGRSGGAGNEQFF. CDR3 sequence (DNA): TGTGCCAGCGGAAGAAGCGGGGGGGCCGGGAATGAGCAGTTCTTC.

This clonotype was counted a few times. The chain joins TRBV20-1 to TRBJ2-7; no firm D call. In germline, CDR1 is DFQATT, CDR2 SNEGSKA (reference sequence). V was shortened by 6 bases and J by 3 bases, with 15 bases between the two germline ends. The CDR3 loop spans 13 amino acids. The CDR3 DNA reads as TGCAGTGCGTCGAAACTGGGCAACTACGAGCAGTACTTC. This codes for CSASKLGNYEQYF.